The 20 T cell receptor beta chains presented below share a single source sample, sequenced in a study of graft-versus-host responses after intestinal transplantation. The protocol was immunoSEQ multiplex PCR, while the TCRdb copy is restricted to in-frame clones and leaves out a portion. This table holds some 14,000 clones, more than 70% found once. The sequencing used bone marrow, collected approximately 130 days after intestinal transplantation. These receptor sequences come from a human patient who received an intestinal transplant, so some T cells may come from the graft donor.

The chain is built from TRBV19 and TRBJ1-1; D call uncertain. The V end lost 1 base, the J end lost 2 bases, and 5 bases lay between the germline ends. The CDR3 extends over 13 amino acids. Germline lookup yields CDR1 LNHDA and CDR2 SQIVND (reference sequence). The CDR3 DNA reads TGTGCCAGTAGTATAGGGGCTAACACTGAAGCTTTCTTT. It encodes CASSIGANTEAFF. The entire variable domain, with the rest obtained from reference TRBV19 and TRBJ1-1, is as follows: DGGITQSPKYLFRKEGQNVTLSCEQNLNHDAMYWYRQDPGQGLRLIYYSQIVNDFQKGDIAEGYSVSREKKESFPLTVTSAQKNPTAFYLCASSIGANTEAFFGQGTRLTVV.

The rearrangement links TRBV28 to TRBJ1-3, with D uncertain. This CDR3 spans 15 amino acids. Looked up from germline, CDR1 is MDHEN and CDR2 is SYDVKM. Trimming removed 2 bases from V and 0 bases from J, with 8 bases in between. DNA of the CDR3: TGTGCCAGCAGTTTAGGGGTAAACTCTGGAAACACCATATATTTT. It translates to CASSLGVNSGNTIYF. The complete variable domain, with remaining parts taken from reference TRBV28 and TRBJ1-3, reads DVKVTQSSRYLVKRTGEKVFLECVQDMDHENMFWYRQDPGLGLRLIYFSYDVKMKEKGDIPEGYSVSREKKERFSLILESASTNQTSMYLCASSLGVNSGNTIYFGEGSWLTVV.

This clone was detected only once. This rearrangement joins TRBV4-2 to TRBJ1-5; no reliable D call. The CDR3 extends over 17 amino acids. Germline CDR1 is LGHNA and CDR2 is YNFKEQ. The V end lost 0 bases, the J end lost 6 bases, and 18 bases lay between the germline ends. CDR3 sequence (DNA): TGTGCCAGCAGCCAAGATCCCATTTCAGGAGGCGGTCAGCCCCAGCATTTT. It codes for CASSQDPISGGGQPQHF.

CDR3 sequence reads: CASSQDRGDYNEQFF. In DNA, the CDR3 is TGTGCCAGCAGTCAGGACAGGGGGGACTACAATGAGCAGTTCTTC. The chain uses TRBV27 and TRBJ2-1, with 10 positions matching TRBD1. Germline V gene lookup returns CDR1 MNHEY and CDR2 SMNVEV (reference sequence). The CDR3 has 15 amino acids. V shed 5 bases, J shed 3 bases, and the junction held 4 bases outside the gene matches.

CDR3 protein: CASSLQLDRLDNEQFF. CDR3 bases: TGTGCCAGCAGTTTGCAACTAGACAGGCTAGACAATGAGCAGTTCTTC. The chain links TRBV27 to TRBJ2-1, with TRBD1 as a possible D gene (6 bases). The CDR3 length is 16 residues. CDR1 is MNHEY, CDR2 SMNVEV, per germline (reference sequence). V lost 3 bases and J 5 bases, leaving 17 bases between the germline ends.

V gene TRBV7-9 combines with J gene TRBJ2-7, with D possibly matching TRBD2 (7 bases). The CDR3 length is 16 residues. From germline, CDR1 is SEHNR and CDR2 FQNEAQ (reference sequence). V was shortened by 1 base and J by 4 bases, with 17 bases between the two germline ends. Written as DNA, the CDR3 is TGTGCCAGCAGCTTAGGGGGGGCAGCTAGCGGTTACGAGCAGTACTTC. This gives the protein CASSLGGAASGYEQYF.

This clone is labeled large (0.1 to 1%). The chain recombines TRBV4-1 with TRBJ2-1, with D uncertain. Deletions cut 0 bases from V and 8 bases from J, with 5 bases between. The CDR3 runs to 12 residues. Germline CDR1 reads MGHRA; CDR2 reads YSYEKL. The CDR3 DNA reads as TGCGCCAGCAGCCAAGATTACCATGAGCAGTTCTTC. Translated, it gives CASSQDYHEQFF.

This chain links TRBV6-4 with TRBJ2-3; TRBD2 matches at 11 bases. The CDR3 is made up of 15 amino acids. V shed 0 bases, J shed 4 bases, and the junction held 0 bases outside the gene matches. Looked up from germline, CDR1 is MRHNA and CDR2 is SNTAGT. The CDR3 nucleotides are TGTGCCAGCAGTGACTCACTAGCGGGAGCAGATACGCAGTATTTT. Its translation is CASSDSLAGADTQYF.

This rearrangement joins TRBV27 to TRBJ2-5; perhaps TRBD1 as D (5 bases). V shed 5 bases and J shed 2 bases, with 18 bases lying between them. Germline V gene lookup returns CDR1 MNHEY and CDR2 SMNVEV (reference sequence). The CDR3 extends over 16 amino acids. This chain's CDR3 is CASSKTGRFPQETQYF. The CDR3 nucleotides read TGTGCCAGCAGTAAAACAGGAAGGTTCCCACAAGAGACCCAGTACTTC.

The rearrangement joins TRBV5-1 to TRBJ1-6; D is uncertain. Trimming cost V 4 bases and J 3 bases, with 11 bases left between them. Germline CDR1 reads SGHRS; CDR2 reads YFSETQ. The CDR3 contains 15 residues. The chain's CDR3 is CASSLLQNYNSPLHF. DNA for the CDR3: TGCGCCAGCAGCCTCCTACAGAACTATAATTCACCCCTCCACTTT.

The chain links TRBV6-5 to TRBJ1-2, with a weak D call TRBD1 (5 bases). The germline V gene has CDR1 MNHEY and CDR2 SVGAGI. Trimming shortened V by 0 bases and J by 8 bases, and 10 bases separated the two germline ends. CDR3 length: 13 residues. Here the CDR3 DNA reads TGTGCCAGCAGTTACTCGGGACTGGACGGCTACACCTTC. This gives the protein CASSYSGLDGYTF.

This clone has a handful of counts. V gene TRBV4-2 combines with J gene TRBJ1-5; TRBD1 matches 7 bases. In germline, CDR1 is LGHNA, CDR2 YNFKEQ. Losses at the gene ends were 3 bases for V and 5 bases for J; bases not matched to a gene: 7. CDR3 length equals 15 residues. The chain's CDR3 is CASSQAGQADQPQHF. DNA for the CDR3: TGTGCCAGCAGCCAGGCTGGACAGGCCGATCAGCCCCAGCATTTT.

This clone was counted a single time. The V gene is TRBV7-9, the J gene TRBJ2-7; D gene uncertain. Germline loops: CDR1 SEHNR, CDR2 FQNEAQ (reference sequence). Trimming removed 5 bases from V and 2 bases from J, with 13 bases in between. The CDR3 contains 14 residues. The CDR3 nucleotides read TGTGCCAGCAGCCTTCGTCACAGACCCTACGAGCAGTACTTC. This encodes CASSLRHRPYEQYF.

The chain employs TRBV14 and TRBJ1-1; D call uncertain. This CDR3 has 13 residues. The germline V and J ends were trimmed by 1 base and 8 bases, with 11 bases remaining between them. Germline assignment: CDR1 SGHDN and CDR2 FVKESK. The CDR3 DNA reads TGTGCCAGCAGCCAAGTAGGCAGGAGGGAAGCTTTCTTT. It encodes CASSQVGRREAFF.

The rearrangement links TRBV7-9 to TRBJ2-1; D remains unclear. Germline V gene lookup returns CDR1 SEHNR and CDR2 FQNEAQ (reference sequence). The CDR3 spans 13 residues. Deletions cut 0 bases from V and 8 bases from J, with 8 bases between. For the CDR3, the DNA is TGTGCCAGCAGCTTAGCTCCACCCGATGAGCAGTTCTTC. Protein sequence: CASSLAPPDEQFF.

V gene TRBV28 combines with J gene TRBJ2-1; D remains unclear. The germline V gene encodes CDR1 MDHEN and CDR2 SYDVKM. The CDR3 totals 15 residues. Trimming stripped 2 bases from V and 4 bases from J, with 12 bases between. The CDR3 DNA reads as TGTGCCAGCAGTTTACGACGCACCTTTTACAATGAGCAGTTCTTC. It yields the protein CASSLRRTFYNEQFF.

The chain employs TRBV11-2 and TRBJ2-1, with 8 bases matching TRBD2. CDR1 and CDR2 (germline): SGHAT, FQNNGV. V trimming: 3 bases; J trimming: 6 bases; junction bases outside the gene matches: 7. The CDR3 runs 15 residues. CDR3 coding DNA: TGTGCCAGCAGCTTCACTAGCGGTCAGACCAATGAGCAGTTCTTC. Amino acids: CASSFTSGQTNEQFF.

J is TRBJ2-7 and V is TRBV4-1; D unclear. The CDR3 length is 16 residues. The V gene lost 5 bases and the J gene lost 3 bases, with 20 bases spanning the gap. Germline-derived CDR1 and CDR2 are MGHRA and YSYEKL. CDR3 in amino acids: CASSIQAPITDYEQYF. CDR3 in DNA: TGCGCCAGCAGCATCCAGGCGCCTATTACCGACTACGAGCAGTACTTC.

This clone was found a few times. This chain links TRBV9 with TRBJ2-1, with D perhaps matching TRBD2 (6 bases). V lost 2 bases and J 1 base, leaving 7 bases between the germline ends. CDR1 SGDLS and CDR2 YYNGEE come from the germline V gene. The CDR3 loop spans 14 amino acids. The CDR3, as DNA: TGTGCCAGCAGCGTCGGGGGTTCCTACAATGAGCAGTTCTTC. Translated: CASSVGGSYNEQFF.

Worth noting for this clone: The germline gene is not matched at one end of the junction; a read error may be the cause. V and J are TRBV4-3 and TRBJ2-5; D is unresolved. This CDR3 spans 14 amino acids. The germline CDR1 and CDR2 sequences are LGHNA and YSLEER. DNA for the CDR3: TGCGCCAGCAGCCAGACCCAGGCGTCAGAGGCCCAGTACTTC. It specifies CASSQTQASEAQYF.